This T cell receptor (beta chain) is drawn from a study of blood T cell repertoires in COVID-19. Profiled with immunoSEQ multiplex PCR; TCRdb holds only in-frame clones, not every one. The sample lists over 150,000 clones, about 85% seen once, with over 0.55% in the top ten. The sequence came from a man aged 55 to 69 with COVID-19, enrolled during active disease. Source material: peripheral blood.

The CDR3 loop is CASSPSGNWVAGALDTQYF. Here the CDR3 DNA reads TGTGCCAGCAGTCCATCAGGGAATTGGGTAGCGGGGGCCCTGGATACGCAGTATTTT. The chain carries TRBV6-2 or TRBV6-3 and TRBJ2-3; 9 nucleotides agree with TRBD2. J gave up 6 bases and V 5 bases, and 21 bases lay outside the gene matches. In germline, CDR1 is MNHEY, CDR2 SVGEGT. This CDR3 has 19 amino acids.